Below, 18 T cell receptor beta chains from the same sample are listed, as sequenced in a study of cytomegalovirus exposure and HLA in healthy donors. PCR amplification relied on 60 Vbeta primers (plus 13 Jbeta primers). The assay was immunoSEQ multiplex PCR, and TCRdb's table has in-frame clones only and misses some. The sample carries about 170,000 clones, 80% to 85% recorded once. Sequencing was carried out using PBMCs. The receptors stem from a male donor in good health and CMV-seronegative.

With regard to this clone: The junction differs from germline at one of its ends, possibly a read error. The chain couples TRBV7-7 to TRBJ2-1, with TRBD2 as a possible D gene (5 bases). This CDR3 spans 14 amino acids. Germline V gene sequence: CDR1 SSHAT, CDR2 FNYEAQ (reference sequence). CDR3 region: CASSLGYGSNEQFF. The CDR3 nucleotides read TGTGCTAGCAGCTTAGGTTATGGGAGCAATGAGCAGTTCTTC.

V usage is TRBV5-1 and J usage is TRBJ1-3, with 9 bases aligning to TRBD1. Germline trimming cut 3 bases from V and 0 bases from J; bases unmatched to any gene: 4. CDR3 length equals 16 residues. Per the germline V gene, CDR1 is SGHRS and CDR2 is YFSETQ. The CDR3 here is CASSSRQGGSGNTIYF. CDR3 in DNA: TGCGCCAGCAGCTCACGACAGGGGGGCTCTGGAAACACCATATATTTT.

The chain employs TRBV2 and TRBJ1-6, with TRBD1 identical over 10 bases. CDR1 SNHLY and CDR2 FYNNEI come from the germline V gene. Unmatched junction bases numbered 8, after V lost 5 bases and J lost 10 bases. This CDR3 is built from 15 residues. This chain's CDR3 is CASSSGTGVRSPLHF. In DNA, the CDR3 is TGTGCCAGCAGTTCCGGGACAGGGGTTCGATCACCCCTCCACTTT.

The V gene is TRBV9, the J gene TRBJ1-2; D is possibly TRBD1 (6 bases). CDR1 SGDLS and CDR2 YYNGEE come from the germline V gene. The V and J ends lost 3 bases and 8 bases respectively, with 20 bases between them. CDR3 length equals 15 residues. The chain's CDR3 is CASSEGGAGGGGYTF. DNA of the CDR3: TGTGCCAGCAGCGAGGGGGGGGCGGGGGGAGGAGGCTACACCTTC.

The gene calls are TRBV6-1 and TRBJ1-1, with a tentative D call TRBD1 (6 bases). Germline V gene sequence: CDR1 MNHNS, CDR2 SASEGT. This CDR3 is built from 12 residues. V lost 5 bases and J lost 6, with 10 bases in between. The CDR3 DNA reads TGTGCCAGCAGTCCGGGGGGCCCTGAAGCTTTCTTT. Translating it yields CASSPGGPEAFF.

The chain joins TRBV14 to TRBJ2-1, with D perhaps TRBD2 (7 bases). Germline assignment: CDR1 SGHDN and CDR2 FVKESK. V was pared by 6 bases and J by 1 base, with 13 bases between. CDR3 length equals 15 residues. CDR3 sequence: CASSRGGQSYNEQFF. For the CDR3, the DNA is TGTGCCAGCAGTAGGGGGGGCCAGTCCTACAATGAGCAGTTCTTC.

In DNA, the CDR3 is TGTGCCAGATCCGCCGGGACTAGCGGGGGTCCGGGAACCGGGGAGCTGTTTTTT. Amino acid sequence: CARSAGTSGGPGTGELFF. This chain links TRBV2 with TRBJ2-2; 14 bases match TRBD2. This CDR3 spans 18 amino acids. Trimming at V came to 9 bases and at J to 5 bases, leaving 14 bases not matched to a gene. Germline V gives CDR1 SNHLY, CDR2 FYNNEI.

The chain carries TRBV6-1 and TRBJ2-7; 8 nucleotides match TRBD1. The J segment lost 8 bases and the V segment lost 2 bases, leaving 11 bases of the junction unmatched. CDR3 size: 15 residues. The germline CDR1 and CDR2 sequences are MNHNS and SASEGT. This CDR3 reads CASSETGTGALKQYF. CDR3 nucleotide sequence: TGTGCCAGCAGTGAAACCGGGACAGGAGCCTTGAAGCAGTACTTC.

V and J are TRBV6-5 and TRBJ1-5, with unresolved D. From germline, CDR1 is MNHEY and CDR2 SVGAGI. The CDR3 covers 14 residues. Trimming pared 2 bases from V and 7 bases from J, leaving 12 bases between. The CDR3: CASSYTGGGQPQHF. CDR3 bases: TGTGCCAGCAGTTACACCGGCGGAGGGCAGCCCCAGCATTTT.

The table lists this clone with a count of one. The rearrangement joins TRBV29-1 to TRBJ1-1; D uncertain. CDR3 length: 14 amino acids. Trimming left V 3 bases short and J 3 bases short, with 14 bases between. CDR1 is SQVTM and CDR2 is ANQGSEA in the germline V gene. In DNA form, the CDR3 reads TGCAGCGTTGAGCGGGCGGGCCGCTACACTGAAGCTTTCTTT. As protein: CSVERAGRYTEAFF.

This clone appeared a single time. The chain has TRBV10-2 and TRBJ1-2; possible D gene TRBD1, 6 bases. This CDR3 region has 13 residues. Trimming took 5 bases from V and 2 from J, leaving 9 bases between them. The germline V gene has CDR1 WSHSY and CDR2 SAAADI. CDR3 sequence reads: CASSTGSNYGYTF. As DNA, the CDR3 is TGCGCCAGCAGTACAGGGTCCAACTATGGCTACACCTTC.

The chain's CDR3 is CASSPWGVKETQYF. The CDR3 nucleotides read TGCGCCAGCAGTCCGTGGGGGGTGAAAGAGACCCAGTACTTC. The chain is built from TRBV23-1 and TRBJ2-5, with D possibly being TRBD2 (6 bases). TRBV23-1 is reported as an ORF; its role is uncertain. Trimming cost V 4 bases and J 3 bases, with 12 bases left between them. The CDR3 is 14 residues long.

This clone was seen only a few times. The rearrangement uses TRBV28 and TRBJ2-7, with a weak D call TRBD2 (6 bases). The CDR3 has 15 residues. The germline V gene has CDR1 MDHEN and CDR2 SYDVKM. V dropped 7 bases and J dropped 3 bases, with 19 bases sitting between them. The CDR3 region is CASTPPGGTNYEQYF. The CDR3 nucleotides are TGTGCCAGCACCCCTCCGGGCGGGACCAACTACGAGCAGTACTTC. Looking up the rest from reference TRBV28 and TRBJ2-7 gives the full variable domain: DVKVTQSSRYLVKRTGEKVFLECVQDMDHENMFWYRQDPGLGLRLIYFSYDVKMKEKGDIPEGYSVSREKKERFSLILESASTNQTSMYLCASTPPGGTNYEQYFGPGTRLTVT.

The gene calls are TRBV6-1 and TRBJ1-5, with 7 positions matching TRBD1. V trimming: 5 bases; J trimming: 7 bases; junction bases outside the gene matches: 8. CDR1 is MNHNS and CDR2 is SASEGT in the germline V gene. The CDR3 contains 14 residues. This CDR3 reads CASSQTGPFQPQHF. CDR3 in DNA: TGTGCCAGCAGTCAGACAGGGCCTTTCCAGCCCCAGCATTTT.

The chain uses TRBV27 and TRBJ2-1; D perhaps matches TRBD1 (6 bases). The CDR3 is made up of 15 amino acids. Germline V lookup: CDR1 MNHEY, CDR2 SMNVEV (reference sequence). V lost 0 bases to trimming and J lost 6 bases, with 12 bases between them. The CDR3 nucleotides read TGTGCCAGCAGTTTATCGGGGGCGGGCATCAATGAGCAGTTCTTC. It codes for CASSLSGAGINEQFF.

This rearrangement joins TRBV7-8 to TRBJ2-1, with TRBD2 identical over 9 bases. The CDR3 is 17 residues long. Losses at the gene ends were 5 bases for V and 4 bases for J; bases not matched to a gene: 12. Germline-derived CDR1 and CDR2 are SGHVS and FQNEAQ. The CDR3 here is CASSLLAGRLSYNEQFF. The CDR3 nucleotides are TGTGCCAGCAGCCTCCTAGCGGGGCGCTTATCTTACAATGAGCAGTTCTTC.

In nucleotides, the CDR3 is TGTGCCATCAACGGACAGGCGGCCGGCTATGGCTACACCTTC. Amino acids: CAINGQAAGYGYTF. The rearrangement uses TRBV10-3 and TRBJ1-2; 7 bases map to TRBD1. There are 14 residues in the CDR3. Germline V gene data show CDR1 as ENHRY and CDR2 as SYGVKD. The V gene end was trimmed by 7 bases and the J gene end by 4 bases; junction bases not matched to a gene: 9.

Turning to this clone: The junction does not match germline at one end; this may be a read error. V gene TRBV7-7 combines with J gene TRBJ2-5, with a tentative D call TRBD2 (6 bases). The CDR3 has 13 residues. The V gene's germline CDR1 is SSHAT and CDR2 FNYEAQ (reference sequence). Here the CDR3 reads CASSFSGQETQYF. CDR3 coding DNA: TGTGCTAGCAGCTTTAGCGGCCAAGAGACCCAGTACTTC.